The rows below give T cell receptor beta chains drawn from one sample of a study of T cell responses to AZD1222 COVID-19 vaccine. The protocol was immunoSEQ multiplex PCR, while the TCRdb copy is restricted to in-frame clones and leaves out a portion. The data hold approximately 150,000 clones, with about 89% observed a single time. The sequencing used peripheral blood, collected 28 days after the second AZD1222 dose. Every receptor here comes from an adult who received the AZD1222 COVID-19 vaccine. CDR3s include the opening cysteine and the closing phenylalanine or tryptophan. D genes are given only for firm matches. Some rows have no size entry. The others give once, few or many, or a class for an expanded clone.

D,V,J,size,DNA,CDR3
-,TRBV6-5,TRBJ1-4,-,TGTGCCAGCAGTTACTCGAAGGCTGCAACTAATGAAAAACTGTTTTTT,CASSYSKAATNEKLFF
-,TRBV29-1,TRBJ2-2,-,TGCAGCGTTGAAGATGAACAAGGGAGGAACACCGGGGAGCTGTTTTTT,CSVEDEQGRNTGELFF
-,TRBV4-1,TRBJ2-1,-,TGCGCCAGCAGCCAAGATGGGTTAGGAAAATACAATGAGCAGTTCTTC,CASSQDGLGKYNEQFF
-,TRBV12-3/TRBV12-4,TRBJ1-4,once,TGTGCCAGCACGACAGGAGGGTTTGAAAAACTGTTTTTT,CASTTGGFEKLFF
-,TRBV19,TRBJ1-1,once,TGTGCCAGTAGTCAAACGCCGGGGGACACTGAAGCTTTCTTT,CASSQTPGDTEAFF
-,TRBV5-1,TRBJ1-1,-,TGCGCCAGCAGCGTGGACACTGAAGCTTTCTTT,CASSVDTEAFF
-,TRBV20-1,TRBJ1-6,-,TGCAGTGCTAGTTGGGGGGGTTCTGGCAATTCACCCCTCCACTTT,CSASWGGSGNSPLHF
TRBD1,TRBV5-1,TRBJ1-6,-,TGCGCCCGCCACAGGGGCATAGGGAATTCACCCCTCCACTTT,CARHRGIGNSPLHF
TRBD1,TRBV3-1/TRBV3-2,TRBJ2-7,-,TGTGCCAGCAGCCCCCGACAGGGGGCCATCGAGCAGTACTTC,CASSPRQGAIEQYF
-,TRBV7-8,TRBJ1-2,-,TGTGCCAGCAGCTTAGCGAGGCGGGGCACTAACTATGGCTACACCTTC,CASSLARRGTNYGYTF
-,TRBV7-9,TRBJ1-1,-,TGTGCCAGCGGATATACACAGAAGAACACTGAAGCTTTCTTT,CASGYTQKNTEAFF
-,TRBV11-2,TRBJ2-7,-,TGTGCCAGCAGCTTTCCAGGCCGAGCGTACGAGCAGTACTTC,CASSFPGRAYEQYF
TRBD1,TRBV5-5,TRBJ1-4,-,TGTGCCAGCAGCCACGGACAGGGGGCTGAACTGTTTTTT,CASSHGQGAELFF
-,TRBV11-2,TRBJ2-4,-,TGTGCCAGCAGCTCTACCGGGACATCGGCCCCCAAAAACATTCAGTACTTC,CASSSTGTSAPKNIQYF
TRBD2,TRBV5-4,TRBJ2-5,-,TGTGCCAGCAGCTCCGGGACTAGTGGGACCCAGTACTTC,CASSSGTSGTQYF
-,TRBV30,TRBJ2-5,-,TGTGCCTGGGCGATAGAGACCCAGTACTTC,CAWAIETQYF
-,TRBV5-6,TRBJ2-1,-,TGTGCCAGCAGCAGGGGGGACAGGGAGGGACTAGGCACTGTGGATGAGCAGTTCTTC,CASSRGDREGLGTVDEQFF
-,TRBV6-5,TRBJ2-1,-,TGTGCCAGCAGTAGGAACAATGAGCAGTTCTTC,CASSRNNEQFF
TRBD1,TRBV9,TRBJ2-7,-,TGTGCCAGCAGCGTAGGTCTGGGACAGGGGGTCTACGAGCAGTACTTC,CASSVGLGQGVYEQYF
-,TRBV5-1,TRBJ1-6,-,TGCGCCAGCAGCCCTGGGACATCGAGGACACCCCTCCACTTT,CASSPGTSRTPLHF
-,TRBV19,TRBJ2-7,-,TGTGCCAGTAAGGACAGCACATACGAGCAGTACTTC,CASKDSTYEQYF
-,TRBV6-2/TRBV6-3,TRBJ1-2,-,TGTGCCAGCAGTTACGATAGTTACACACCAGGCTATGGCTACACCTTC,CASSYDSYTPGYGYTF
TRBD1,TRBV5-1,TRBJ1-2,-,TGCGCCAGCAGCTTATCCGGGACAGGGGGAAGGGGCTACACCTTC,CASSLSGTGGRGYTF
-,TRBV3-1/TRBV3-2,TRBJ1-2,-,TGTGCCAGCAGCCAGATCGAAGGGCCCGTAACCTTC,CASSQIEGPVTF
-,TRBV28,TRBJ1-1,once,TGTGCCAGCAGGGCAGGGCGGAACACTGAAGCTTTCTTT,CASRAGRNTEAFF
TRBD1,TRBV29-1,TRBJ1-1,-,TGCAGCGTTGAACTACGGGGGACAGGGGGAGCTTTCTTT,CSVELRGTGGAFF
-,TRBV7-2,TRBJ2-3,-,TGTGCCAGCAGCTTAGATTTCTCCGCGGTCGAGTGGGATACGCAGTATTTT,CASSLDFSAVEWDTQYF
-,TRBV6-4,TRBJ2-3,few,TGTGCCAGCAGTGACCAGGGTTTGACAGATACGCAGTATTTT,CASSDQGLTDTQYF
-,TRBV2,TRBJ1-4,-,TGTGCCAGCAACCGGGGCACATCAAATGAAAAACTGTTTTTT,CASNRGTSNEKLFF
TRBD1,TRBV9,TRBJ2-3,-,TGTGCCAGCAGCGCAGGACAGGGGCGATCTAGCACAGATACGCAGTATTTT,CASSAGQGRSSTDTQYF
TRBD1,TRBV16,TRBJ2-3,-,TGTGCCAGCAGCTCGGAACGAGCCGGGACAGGGTTCGCAGATACGCAGTATTTT,CASSSERAGTGFADTQYF
-,TRBV6-6,TRBJ1-2,-,TGTGCCAGCAGTTACTCGAAGGGGGGTGGCTACACCTTC,CASSYSKGGGYTF
-,TRBV5-5,TRBJ2-7,-,TGTGCCAGCAGCCTATTCGGAAACAGGGACTACGAGCAGTACTTC,CASSLFGNRDYEQYF
-,TRBV27,TRBJ2-7,-,TGTGCCAGCAGTTTATTTGACACCTACGAGCAGTACTTC,CASSLFDTYEQYF
-,TRBV24-1,TRBJ2-3,-,TGTGCCACCAGTGGAGGGGTCAGGGACGACTCCACAGATACGCAGTATTTT,CATSGGVRDDSTDTQYF
-,TRBV7-9,TRBJ1-6,-,TGTGCCAGCAGCTTACCTGCCCCGGGATCACCCCTCCACTTT,CASSLPAPGSPLHF
TRBD1,TRBV3-1/TRBV3-2,TRBJ2-7,-,TGTGCCAGCAGCCAACGATGGGACCTTTCCCGGGACAGGTCCCGCTACGAGCAGTACTTC,CASSQRWDLSRDRSRYEQYF
-,TRBV28,TRBJ2-4,-,TGTGCCAGCAGTCCCCCTGGGGGGAAAAACATTCAGTACTTC,CASSPPGGKNIQYF
TRBD1,TRBV2,TRBJ1-5,-,TGTGCCAGCAGTGAAGGTTGGGGACAGGGTTACCAGCCCCAGCATTTT,CASSEGWGQGYQPQHF
TRBD2,TRBV7-6,TRBJ2-2,-,TGTGCCAGCAGCGGATCCGGGACTAGCGGGGGGCAGAACACCGGGGAGCTGTTTTTT,CASSGSGTSGGQNTGELFF
-,TRBV12-5,TRBJ1-5,-,TGTGCTAGTGCGGGGAATCAGCCCCAGCATTTT,CASAGNQPQHF
-,TRBV7-8,TRBJ2-7,once,TGTGCCAGCAGCCATACCGTTGCATCCTACGAGCAGTACTTC,CASSHTVASYEQYF
-,TRBV28,TRBJ2-7,-,TGTGCCAGCAGACCGGGTCTCCCCTACGAGCAGTACTTC,CASRPGLPYEQYF
-,TRBV3-1/TRBV3-2,TRBJ2-7,-,TGTGCCAGCACCGATGGGTCCGAGCAGTACTTC,CASTDGSEQYF
TRBD2,TRBV9,TRBJ2-2,-,TGTGCCAGCAGCGGGGGACTAGCGGCCACCGGGGAGCTGTTTTTT,CASSGGLAATGELFF
-,TRBV4-2,TRBJ1-5,-,TGTGCCAGCAGCCAAGTCCCGGACGGTAGAGCTTATAGCAATCAGCCCCAGCATTTT,CASSQVPDGRAYSNQPQHF
-,TRBV4-2,TRBJ2-3,-,TGTGCCAGCAGACTAGCAGACACAGATACGCAGTATTTT,CASRLADTDTQYF